This entry lists 4 T cell receptor beta chains sequenced from one sample in a study of cytomegalovirus exposure and HLA in healthy donors. PCR employed 60 Vbeta and 13 Jbeta primers. This table comes from immunoSEQ multiplex PCR, and its TCRdb copy is limited to in-frame clones, with some not included. Of around 97,000 clones detected, about 81% appear once; the ten largest clones hold about 4.8%. The material sequenced was PBMCs. The receptor source for this set is a man aged 35-49 years in good health and CMV-seropositive.

The rearrangement joins TRBV5-1 to TRBJ2-3, with TRBD2 as a possible D gene (6 bases). Germline-derived CDR1 and CDR2 are SGHRS and YFSETQ. The CDR3 has 14 residues. Trimming took off 3 bases at V and 1 base at J, with 9 bases between the two ends. CDR3 region: CASSSGDRTDTQYF. The CDR3 DNA is TGCGCCAGCAGCTCGGGGGATCGCACAGATACGCAGTATTTT.

The V and J genes are TRBV19 and TRBJ1-1; D possibly corresponds to TRBD1 (5 bases). Germline CDR1 and CDR2: LNHDA and SQIVND (reference sequence). CDR3 length: 12 residues. Trimming pared 5 bases from V and 4 bases from J, leaving 8 bases between. The CDR3 coding sequence is TGTGCCAGTAGTCCCCAGGGCACTGAAGCTTTCTTT. Encoded protein: CASSPQGTEAFF.

The chain couples TRBV5-6 to TRBJ1-2, with 7 positions matching TRBD1. This CDR3 comprises 15 residues. Germline V lookup: CDR1 SGHDT, CDR2 YYEEEE. After removal of 4 bases from V and 4 bases from J, the junction contained 10 bases not matched to a gene. DNA of the CDR3: TGTGCCAGCAGCCGGGTTGGACAGGCCGGCTATGGCTACACCTTC. This translates into CASSRVGQAGYGYTF.

This clone has just one count. The chain uses TRBV5-8 and TRBJ1-1; 7 positions agree with TRBD1. This CDR3 is built from 14 residues. V shed 5 bases, J shed 0 bases, and the junction held 4 bases outside the gene matches. Germline V CDR1 and CDR2: SGHTS, YDEGEE. CDR3 in amino acids: CASRFRGMNTEAFF. The CDR3, as DNA: TGTGCCAGCAGATTCAGGGGGATGAACACTGAAGCTTTCTTT.